The clone carrying this T cell receptor (beta chain) was observed a few times. Its antigen is undetermined. MiXCR, run by TCRdb on the 5' RACE reads, gives a single entry per CDR3 protein. Of approximately 100,000 distinct CDR3 sequences listed, around a quarter are singletons. This entry belongs to a study of T-cell memory formation after mild COVID-19. Study details: Clustering of TCRs was largely donor specific. Overall study results and limits: While clones contracting from day 15 to 85 were balanced between CD4 and CD8, later expanders leaned CD4+. There were some responding clones in pre-infection memory, which suggested that cross-reactive memory had joined.

V was clipped by 5 bases and J by 6 bases, with 8 bases between them. This CDR3 is 11 amino acids long. The sequence derives from a man younger than 35 who had mild COVID-19 (a few samples of this study predate the infection). Cell type and time point are not known. The sample taken for sequencing was PBMCs or a T cell subset sorted from them (not recorded which). The chain uses TRBV12-3 or TRBV12-4 and TRBJ2-7, with D maybe TRBD2 (6 bases). This chain's CDR3 is CASSNSGEQYF. The CDR3, as DNA: TGTGCCAGCAGTAATAGCGGCGAGCAGTACTTC.